What follows describes a single T cell receptor (beta chain). This clone's antigen is unknown. No much larger clone exists at a distance of one base, and base qualities are not known. At the junction V is shortened by 3 bases and J by 10 bases; bases outside the gene matches: 10. The CDR3 covers 15 residues, taking in both the cysteine and the phenylalanine. Here the CDR3 DNA is all that survives: 45 bases in frame from base 1. CDR1 SGHNT and CDR2 YYREEE were looked up in the germline V gene (reference sequence). These data belong to a study of technical replicates of blood from a few donors (TCRdb year 2017). Preparation of the library involved the immunoSEQ multiplex PCR assay. TCRdb stores this immuneACCESS table with in-frame sequences only. Part of the clones is absent; in the studies checked, under half of the shortfall reflects unresolved V genes, and no reason is known for the rest. The table for this sample lists about 80,000 clones; around 90% of them were counted only once. Jointly, the top ten make up about 0.4% of the sample.

This chain joins TRBV5-4 to TRBJ1-4, and TRBD1 aligns with 9 junction nucleotides. This receptor was obtained from a human donor in good health. The sample taken for sequencing was T cells isolated from PBMCs. The DNA sequence follows: TGTGCCAGCAGCTCTATCGGGACAGGGATGGGAAAACTGTTTTTT. Translated, it reads CASSSIGTGMGKLFF. With all but the CDR3 taken from the reference TRBV5-4 and TRBJ1-4 genes, the full variable domain is: ETGVTQSPTHLIKTRGQQVTLRCSSQSGHNTVSWYQQALGQGPQFIFQYYREEENGRGNFPPRFSGLQFPNYSSELNVNALELDDSALYLCASSSIGTGMGKLFFGSGTQLSVL.